The present T cell receptor (beta chain) was sequenced within a study of blood T cell repertoires in COVID-19. Germline-derived CDR1 and CDR2 are SGHRS and YFSETQ. Trimming stripped 5 bases from V and 3 bases from J, with 8 bases between. CDR3 length: 13 amino acids. Original analysis: From reference gene primer amplification, estimates of nucleated cell counts were derived. Sequencing was performed with immunoSEQ multiplex PCR; in TCRdb, only in-frame clones are kept and a portion is missing. V and J calls and clone size are given by that table; D and trimming were obtained from the DNA. The sample holds some 220,000 clones, about 90% seen once.

This sequence originates from a woman in her forties or fifties in a cohort exposed to, infected with or recovered from COVID-19 (not recorded which). The chain couples TRBV5-1 to TRBJ1-4; D unresolved. The sample consisted of PBMCs or T cells enriched from blood (not recorded which). The CDR3 loop is CASSGEANEKLFF. CDR3 nucleotides: TGCGCCAGCAGTGGTGAGGCTAATGAAAAACTGTTTTTT.